Presented here are 30 T cell receptor beta chains from one specimen sequenced in a study of OX40 agonist ivuxolimab in advanced cancers. Measured with immunoSEQ multiplex PCR; TCRdb has only the in-frame clones, and not every one. The repertoire has 17,000 or so clones, around 77% of them found once; the top ten carry approximately 24%. Sample: CD4+ or CD8+ T cells sorted from blood, taken in a trial of the OX40 agonist ivuxolimab. These receptors came from an adult with an advanced solid tumor such as melanoma, head and neck, liver or kidney cancer.

This clone was counted only a few times. J is TRBJ2-5 and V is TRBV7-1; a possible D gene is TRBD2 (7 bases). TRBV7-1 belongs to the ORF category, with a function that is uncertain. This CDR3 spans 14 amino acids. Trimming shortened V by 7 bases and J by 5 bases, and 17 bases separated the two germline ends. The CDR3 DNA sequence: TGTGCCAGCACCCCCTATGGGGGGGCGGAGACCCAGTACTTC. Residues: CASTPYGGAETQYF.

The rearrangement links TRBV5-5 to TRBJ2-2; 7 bases agree with TRBD1. Losses at the gene ends were 3 bases for V and 10 bases for J; bases not matched to a gene: 6. CDR3 length equals 13 residues. Germline V gives CDR1 SGHKS, CDR2 YYEKEE (reference sequence). The CDR3 here is CASSYGTVAELFF. The DNA for the CDR3 is TGTGCCAGCAGCTACGGGACAGTGGCGGAGCTGTTTTTT.

The chain carries TRBV10-2 and TRBJ2-7; the D is unclear. The germline V gene encodes CDR1 WSHSY and CDR2 SAAADI. Trimming stripped 0 bases from V and 3 bases from J, with 3 bases between. The CDR3 runs to 12 residues. The CDR3 loop reads CASSESGYEQYF. CDR3 nucleotides: TGCGCCAGCAGTGAGTCAGGCTACGAGCAGTACTTC.

The chain uses TRBV5-1 and TRBJ2-7; 12 positions match TRBD1. Germline V gives CDR1 SGHRS, CDR2 YFSETQ. V shed 2 bases, J shed 5 bases, and the junction held 2 bases outside the gene matches. This CDR3 contains 14 residues. The CDR3, as DNA: TGCGCCAGCAGCTTAGGGACAGGGGGCGACGAGCAGTACTTC. It codes for CASSLGTGGDEQYF.

The rearrangement uses TRBV5-6 and TRBJ2-7; TRBD2 agrees at 12 bases. The J segment lost 5 bases and the V segment lost 3 bases, leaving 6 bases of the junction unmatched. The length of the CDR3 is 15 residues. In germline, CDR1 is SGHDT, CDR2 YYEEEE. CDR3 DNA: TGTGCCAGCAGCTCCGGGACTAGCGGGCGCGACGAGCAGTACTTC. It is translated as CASSSGTSGRDEQYF.

V is TRBV11-2 and J is TRBJ2-1; TRBD1 agrees at 7 bases. The V gene end was trimmed by 1 base and the J gene end by 3 bases; junction bases not matched to a gene: 6. Germline V lookup: CDR1 SGHAT, CDR2 FQNNGV. The CDR3 runs 16 residues. The CDR3, as DNA: TGTGCCAGCAGCTTAGGGGTAGGGGGCTTCTACAATGAGCAGTTCTTC. This translates into CASSLGVGGFYNEQFF.

The V gene is TRBV19, the J gene TRBJ2-7; 8 nucleotides match TRBD1. Germline V gives CDR1 LNHDA, CDR2 SQIVND (reference sequence). This CDR3 has 14 residues. Trimming removed 5 bases from V and 7 bases from J; junction bases left unmatched: 10. CDR3 residues: CASSVGQGAEEQYF. For the CDR3, the DNA is TGTGCCAGTAGTGTCGGACAGGGAGCGGAAGAGCAGTACTTC.

The chain carries TRBV27 and TRBJ2-3; 9 bases line up with TRBD1. CDR1 is MNHEY and CDR2 is SMNVEV in the germline V gene (reference sequence). The CDR3 spans 15 residues. Trimming cost V 2 bases and J 4 bases; bases outside gene matches: 4. The CDR3 DNA reads TGTGCCAGCAGTTTAATGGGACAGGGTGCAGATACGCAGTATTTT. Protein: CASSLMGQGADTQYF.

The CDR3 region has the DNA TGTGCCAGCAGCCCGGGGTGGGCGGCCGGGGAGACCCAGTACTTC. It specifies CASSPGWAAGETQYF. This chain uses TRBV7-6 with TRBJ2-5, with D tentatively TRBD2 (5 bases). With 5 bases removed from V and 5 bases from J, the gap between germline ends came to 18 bases. Germline lookup yields CDR1 SGHVS and CDR2 FNYEAQ. This CDR3 region has 15 residues. Looking up the rest from reference TRBV7-6 and TRBJ2-5 gives the full variable domain: GAGVSQSPRYKVTKRGQDVALRCDPISGHVSLYWYRQALGQGPEFLTYFNYEAQQDKSGLPNDRFSAERPEGSISTLTIQRTEQRDSAMYRCASSPGWAAGETQYFGPGTRLLVL.

J is TRBJ2-1 and V is TRBV7-9; 9 bases are a match to TRBD2. The junction had 2 bases not matched to a gene; V was cut back by 5 bases and J by 0 bases. Germline V gene sequence: CDR1 SEHNR, CDR2 FQNEAQ (reference sequence). This CDR3 is 15 amino acids long. Here the CDR3 reads CASSLSGSSYNEQFF. The CDR3 bases are TGTGCCAGCAGCCTTAGCGGGAGCTCCTACAATGAGCAGTTCTTC.

In its sample, this clone was seen once. The gene calls are TRBV15 and TRBJ1-1; D gene ambiguous. This CDR3 is built from 14 residues. Germline V gene lookup returns CDR1 LNHNV and CDR2 YYDKDF (reference sequence). V dropped 0 bases and J dropped 8 bases, with 13 bases sitting between them. CDR3 DNA sequence: TGTGCCACCAGCAGAGATAAGGCATATACAGAAGCTTTCTTT. Its translation is CATSRDKAYTEAFF. The whole variable domain, filled in from reference TRBV15 and TRBJ1-1, reads DAMVIQNPRYQVTQFGKPVTLSCSQTLNHNVMYWYQQKSSQAPKLLFHYYDKDFNNEADTPDNFQSRRPNTSFCFLDIRSPGLGDTAMYLCATSRDKAYTEAFFGQGTRLTVV.

The gene calls are TRBV7-6 and TRBJ2-1; TRBD2 is a possible D gene (6 bases). The CDR3 consists of 14 residues. Deletions cut 5 bases from V and 3 bases from J, with 11 bases between. Germline V CDR1 and CDR2: SGHVS, FNYEAQ. The CDR3 loop reads CASSPYGGYNEQFF. Here the CDR3 DNA reads TGTGCCAGCAGCCCATACGGGGGCTACAATGAGCAGTTCTTC.

As regards this clone: This sample includes further DNA sequences coding for the same CDR3. The chain links TRBV4-1 to TRBJ1-5, with D uncertain. The CDR3 loop spans 15 amino acids. The germline V gene has CDR1 MGHRA and CDR2 YSYEKL. The V and J ends lost 0 bases and 4 bases respectively, with 10 bases between them. In DNA, the CDR3 is TGCGCCAGCAGCCAAGATTGGGCCGGAAATCAGCCCCAGCATTTT. It codes for CASSQDWAGNQPQHF.

V is TRBV2 and J is TRBJ1-5, with D perhaps TRBD1 (5 bases). The CDR3 covers 19 residues. V lost 4 bases and J 4 bases, leaving 26 bases between the germline ends. Germline CDR1 SNHLY, CDR2 FYNNEI. The CDR3 sequence: CASSAYRSGTDSRNQPQHF. CDR3 nucleotide sequence: TGTGCCAGCAGTGCCTACCGGTCAGGGACGGATAGCAGGAATCAGCCCCAGCATTTT.

This clone was recorded only once. J is TRBJ2-5 and V is TRBV11-2; D is possibly TRBD1 or TRBD2 (5 bases each). Germline CDR1 and CDR2: SGHAT and FQNNGV. V lost 1 base and J 4 bases, leaving 7 bases between the germline ends. The CDR3 covers 13 residues. CDR3 sequence (DNA): TGTGCCAGCAGCTTAGGGGACCGAGAGACCCAGTACTTC. Protein: CASSLGDRETQYF.

The rearrangement uses TRBV27 and TRBJ2-5; a possible D gene is TRBD1 (5 bases). CDR1 and CDR2 (germline): MNHEY, SMNVEV (reference sequence). The germline V and J ends were trimmed by 7 bases and 4 bases, with 16 bases remaining between them. CDR3 length equals 14 residues. The CDR3 sequence is CASTPDIGSETQYF. The CDR3 coding sequence is TGTGCCAGCACCCCGGACATCGGATCAGAGACCCAGTACTTC.

This clone was seen once. CDR3 in amino acids: CASSLGSSGGAGFF. CDR3 in DNA: TGTGCCAGCAGCTTAGGGTCTAGCGGGGGGGCAGGGTTCTTC. The chain couples TRBV13 to TRBJ2-1; 12 bases map to TRBD2. The CDR3 covers 14 residues. The J segment lost 15 bases and the V segment lost 0 bases, leaving 6 bases of the junction unmatched. From germline, CDR1 is PRHDT and CDR2 FYEKMQ (reference sequence).

The J gene is TRBJ2-1, the V gene TRBV11-2, with TRBD1 matching 8 bases. In germline, CDR1 is SGHAT, CDR2 FQNNGV. This CDR3 is 17 amino acids long. The V segment lost 3 bases and the J segment 4 bases; nucleotides outside the gene matches: 11. CDR3 DNA: TGTGCCAGCAGCTTCAGTACCGGGACAGGAAATTACAATGAGCAGTTCTTC. Translation: CASSFSTGTGNYNEQFF.

The CDR3 DNA follows: TGTGCCAGCAGCTTATACAACACAGATACGCAGTATTTT. Translating it yields CASSLYNTDTQYF. The genes are TRBV7-3 and TRBJ2-3, with D hard to call. The V end was cut by 2 bases, the J end by 2 bases, with 5 bases between. The CDR3 runs 13 residues. Germline V gives CDR1 SGHTA, CDR2 FQGTGA.

The chain couples TRBV7-9 to TRBJ1-2; no clear D. The CDR3 is 15 residues long. Germline CDR1 is SEHNR and CDR2 is FQNEAQ (reference sequence). V was shortened by 4 bases and J by 4 bases, with 16 bases between the two germline ends. CDR3 bases: TGTGCCAGCAGCTCCCTGGGAGGCCTTAGCTATGGCTACACCTTC. Protein sequence: CASSSLGGLSYGYTF.

The chain has TRBV5-4 and TRBJ2-5; the D gene is possibly TRBD2 (6 bases). Trimming shortened V by 1 base and J by 5 bases, and 21 bases separated the two germline ends. The CDR3 is 17 amino acids. CDR1 and CDR2 (germline): SGHNT, YYREEE (reference sequence). DNA for the CDR3: TGTGCCAGCAGCTTGTCGGGGGTAACGGGATTCGGCGAGACCCAGTACTTC. Protein product: CASSLSGVTGFGETQYF. Filled out from reference TRBV5-4 and TRBJ2-5, the complete variable domain reads ETGVTQSPTHLIKTRGQQVTLRCSSQSGHNTVSWYQQALGQGPQFIFQYYREEENGRGNFPPRFSGLQFPNYSSELNVNALELDDSALYLCASSLSGVTGFGETQYFGPGTRLLVL.

This CDR3 reads CAWSVTPEAGTYEQYF. CDR3 DNA: TGTGCCTGGAGTGTTACCCCAGAGGCAGGGACTTACGAGCAGTACTTC. The chain combines TRBV30 with TRBJ2-7, with D possibly matching TRBD2 (6 bases). The CDR3 has 16 amino acids. The V gene's germline CDR1 is GTSNPN and CDR2 SVGIG (reference sequence). V was clipped by 0 bases and J by 4 bases, with 19 bases between them.

The chain links TRBV6-6 to TRBJ1-1; D unclear. The V end lost 6 bases, the J end lost 1 base, and 15 bases lay between the germline ends. Germline lookup yields CDR1 MNHNY and CDR2 SVGAGI (reference sequence). The CDR3 is 15 amino acids. The CDR3 DNA follows: TGTGCCAGCAGCGTATCCCCTCCGGGGAACACTGAAGCTTTCTTT. This gives the protein CASSVSPPGNTEAFF.

In its sample, this clone was seen once. V gene TRBV9 combines with J gene TRBJ2-7; D is uncertain. The V gene lost 0 bases and the J gene lost 0 bases, with 13 bases spanning the gap. The CDR3 consists of 16 residues. Germline V gene lookup returns CDR1 SGDLS and CDR2 YYNGEE. CDR3 sequence (DNA): TGTGCCAGCAGCGTAGATTCCGCGAAGGGCTCCTACGAGCAGTACTTC. Its protein product is CASSVDSAKGSYEQYF. Together with reference TRBV9 and TRBJ2-7, the CDR3 gives the full variable domain: DSGVTQTPKHLITATGQRVTLRCSPRSGDLSVYWYQQSLDQGLQFLIQYYNGEERAKGNILERFSAQQFPDLHSELNLSSLELGDSALYFCASSVDSAKGSYEQYFGPGTRLTVT.

Here the CDR3 reads CASRDPGQRSYGYTF. CDR3 sequence (DNA): TGTGCCAGCAGAGACCCGGGACAGCGCTCCTATGGCTACACCTTC. The chain combines TRBV28 with TRBJ1-2; 7 nucleotides align to TRBD1. The V gene end was trimmed by 6 bases and the J gene end by 4 bases; junction bases not matched to a gene: 11. This CDR3 is 15 amino acids long. Germline V gene sequence: CDR1 MDHEN, CDR2 SYDVKM.

This chain joins TRBV7-9 and TRBJ2-1, with D tentatively TRBD1 or TRBD2 (5 bases each). V was trimmed by 9 bases and J by 8 bases, leaving 11 bases between them. Looked up from germline, CDR1 is SEHNR and CDR2 is FQNEAQ (reference sequence). CDR3 length equals 11 residues. In DNA, the CDR3 is TGTGCCAGGGCCTTGGGGGATGAGCAGTTCTTC. This codes for CARALGDEQFF.

The chain is built from TRBV2 and TRBJ1-5; a possible D gene is TRBD1 (6 bases). V shed 6 bases and J shed 11 bases, with 14 bases lying between them. The length of the CDR3 is 12 residues. The germline gives CDR1 SNHLY, CDR2 FYNNEI. The CDR3 here is CASSGGVEAQHF. The CDR3 DNA reads TGTGCCAGCAGCGGGGGCGTGGAAGCCCAGCATTTT.

This clone was seen only a few times. The chain carries TRBV10-3 and TRBJ1-1; D unclear. V lost 6 bases and J lost 5, with 7 bases in between. Germline V gene lookup returns CDR1 ENHRY and CDR2 SYGVKD. CDR3 length equals 11 residues. Written as DNA, the CDR3 is TGTGCCATCAGGGGTGGAACTGAAGCTTTCTTT. Protein: CAIRGGTEAFF.

The chain carries TRBV5-6 and TRBJ2-7; D call uncertain. The CDR3 covers 14 residues. Trimming removed 3 bases at V and 2 bases at J, with 12 bases between. CDR1 SGHDT and CDR2 YYEEEE come from the germline V gene. The CDR3 sequence: CASSYITDTYEQYF. In DNA form, the CDR3 reads TGTGCCAGCAGCTACATCACGGATACCTACGAGCAGTACTTC.

V and J are TRBV5-1 and TRBJ2-7; no reliable D call. The CDR3 spans 12 residues. The V end was cut by 6 bases, the J end by 3 bases, with 10 bases between. Per the germline V gene, CDR1 is SGHRS and CDR2 is YFSETQ. For the CDR3, the DNA is TGCGCCAGCACCGGGCCTTTCTACGAGCAGTACTTC. Its translation: CASTGPFYEQYF.